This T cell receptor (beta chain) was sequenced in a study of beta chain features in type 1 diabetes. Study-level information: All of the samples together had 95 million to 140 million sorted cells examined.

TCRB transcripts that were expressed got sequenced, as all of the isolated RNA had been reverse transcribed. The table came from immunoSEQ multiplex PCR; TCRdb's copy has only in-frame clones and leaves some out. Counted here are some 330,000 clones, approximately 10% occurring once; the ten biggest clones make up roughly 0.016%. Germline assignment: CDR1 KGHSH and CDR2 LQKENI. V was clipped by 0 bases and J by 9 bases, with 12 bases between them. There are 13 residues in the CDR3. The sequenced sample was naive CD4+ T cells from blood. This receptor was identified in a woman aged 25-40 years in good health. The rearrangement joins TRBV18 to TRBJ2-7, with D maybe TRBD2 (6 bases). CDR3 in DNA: TGTGCCAGCTCACCACCAGCGGGCCCGGGGCAGTACTTC. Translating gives CASSPPAGPGQYF.